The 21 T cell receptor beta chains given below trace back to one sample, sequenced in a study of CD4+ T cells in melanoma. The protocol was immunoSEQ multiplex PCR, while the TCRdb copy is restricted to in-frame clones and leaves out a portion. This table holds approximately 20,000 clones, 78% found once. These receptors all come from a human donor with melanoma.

DNA of the CDR3: TGTGCCAGCGGAGGGTCAGGGGACTCCTACGAGCAGTACTTC. Residues: CASGGSGDSYEQYF. The rearrangement uses TRBV18 and TRBJ2-7; D may match TRBD1 or TRBD2 (6 bases each). V lost 8 bases, J lost 0 bases, and 14 bases lay in between. The CDR3 runs 14 residues. Germline V gene lookup returns CDR1 KGHSH and CDR2 LQKENI.

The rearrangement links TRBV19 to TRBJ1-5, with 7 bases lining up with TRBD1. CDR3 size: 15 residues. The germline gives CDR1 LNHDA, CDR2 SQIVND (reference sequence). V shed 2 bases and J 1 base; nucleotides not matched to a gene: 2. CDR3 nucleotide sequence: TGTGCCAGTAGTATAAGGGACAGAAGCAATCAGCCCCAGCATTTT. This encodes CASSIRDRSNQPQHF.

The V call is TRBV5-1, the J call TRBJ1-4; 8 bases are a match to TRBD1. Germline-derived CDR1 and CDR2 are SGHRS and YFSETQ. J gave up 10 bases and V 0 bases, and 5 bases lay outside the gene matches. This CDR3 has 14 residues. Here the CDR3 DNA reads TGCGCCAGCAGCTTGGAGACAGGGGTGGCAAAACTGTTTTTT. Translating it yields CASSLETGVAKLFF.

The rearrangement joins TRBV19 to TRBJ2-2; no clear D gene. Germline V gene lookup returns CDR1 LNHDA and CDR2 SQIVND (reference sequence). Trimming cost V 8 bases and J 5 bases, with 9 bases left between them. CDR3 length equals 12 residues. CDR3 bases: TGTGCCAGTCCAAGTAGGACCGGGGAGCTGTTTTTT. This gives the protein CASPSRTGELFF.

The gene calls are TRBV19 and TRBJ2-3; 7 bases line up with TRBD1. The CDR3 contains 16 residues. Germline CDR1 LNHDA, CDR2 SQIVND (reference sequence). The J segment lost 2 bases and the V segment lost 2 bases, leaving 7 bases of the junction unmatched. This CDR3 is CASSIRGTETTDTQYF. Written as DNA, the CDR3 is TGTGCCAGTAGTATAAGGGGGACAGAAACCACAGATACGCAGTATTTT.

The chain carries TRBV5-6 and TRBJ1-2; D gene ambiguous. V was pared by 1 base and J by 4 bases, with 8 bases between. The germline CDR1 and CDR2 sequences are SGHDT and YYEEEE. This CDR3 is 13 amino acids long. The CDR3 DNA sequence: TGTGCCAGCAGCTTGTACAGCGGCTATGGCTACACCTTC. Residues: CASSLYSGYGYTF. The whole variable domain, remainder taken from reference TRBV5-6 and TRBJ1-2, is DAGVTQSPTHLIKTRGQQVTLRCSPKSGHDTVSWYQQALGQGPQFIFQYYEEEERQRGNFPDRFSGHQFPNYSSELNVNALLLGDSALYLCASSLYSGYGYTFGSGTRLTVV.

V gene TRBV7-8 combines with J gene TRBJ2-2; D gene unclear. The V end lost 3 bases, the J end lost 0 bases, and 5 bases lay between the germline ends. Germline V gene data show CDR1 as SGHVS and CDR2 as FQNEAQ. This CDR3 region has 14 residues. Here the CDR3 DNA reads TGTGCCAGCAGCTTGTGGACGAACACCGGGGAGCTGTTTTTT. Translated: CASSLWTNTGELFF.

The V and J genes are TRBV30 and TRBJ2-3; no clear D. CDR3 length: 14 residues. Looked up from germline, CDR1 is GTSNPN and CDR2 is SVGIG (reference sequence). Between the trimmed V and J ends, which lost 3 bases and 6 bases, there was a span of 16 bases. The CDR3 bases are TGTGCCTGGAGGGAGACCTCGTCGACGGATACGCAGTATTTT. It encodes CAWRETSSTDTQYF.

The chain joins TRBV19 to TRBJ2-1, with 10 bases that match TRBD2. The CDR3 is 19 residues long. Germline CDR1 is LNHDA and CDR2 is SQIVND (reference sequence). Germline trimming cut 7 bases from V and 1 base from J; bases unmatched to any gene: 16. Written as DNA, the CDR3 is TGTGCCAGTACTAAGCGGGGGGGCATTCCACCTAGATCCTACAATGAGCAGTTCTTC. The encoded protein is CASTKRGGIPPRSYNEQFF.

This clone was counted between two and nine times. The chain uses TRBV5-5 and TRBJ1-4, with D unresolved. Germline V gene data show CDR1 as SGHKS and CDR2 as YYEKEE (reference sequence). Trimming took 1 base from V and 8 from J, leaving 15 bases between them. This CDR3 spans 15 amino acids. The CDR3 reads CASSLSTSDGEKLFF. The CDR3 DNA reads TGTGCCAGCAGCTTGAGTACGAGCGACGGAGAAAAACTGTTTTTT.

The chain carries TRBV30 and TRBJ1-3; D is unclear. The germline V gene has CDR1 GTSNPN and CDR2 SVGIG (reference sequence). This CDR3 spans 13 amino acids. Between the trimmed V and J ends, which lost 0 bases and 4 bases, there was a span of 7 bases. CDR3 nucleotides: TGTGCCTGGAGTGTATCCGCAGGAAACACCATATATTTT. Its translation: CAWSVSAGNTIYF.

The CDR3, as DNA: TGTGCCAGCAGCGTAGACGGAAGGGCGGGGGCGAACACCGGGGAGCTGTTTTTT. This gives the protein CASSVDGRAGANTGELFF. This rearrangement joins TRBV9 to TRBJ2-2, with 7 bases lining up with TRBD2. Germline CDR1 is SGDLS and CDR2 is YYNGEE. The CDR3 totals 18 residues. V shed 0 bases, J shed 0 bases, and the junction held 8 bases outside the gene matches.

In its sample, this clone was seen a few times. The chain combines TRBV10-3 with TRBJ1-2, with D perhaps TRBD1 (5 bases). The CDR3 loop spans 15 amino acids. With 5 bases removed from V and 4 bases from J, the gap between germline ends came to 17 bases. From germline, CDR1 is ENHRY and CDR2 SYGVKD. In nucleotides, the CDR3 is TGTGCCATCAGTCCGAGGTCACCCCAGGGCTATGGCTACACCTTC. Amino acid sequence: CAISPRSPQGYGYTF.

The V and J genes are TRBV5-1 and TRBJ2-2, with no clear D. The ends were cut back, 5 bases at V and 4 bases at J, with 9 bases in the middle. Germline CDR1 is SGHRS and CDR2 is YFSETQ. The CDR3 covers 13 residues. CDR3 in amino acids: CASSMLATGELFF. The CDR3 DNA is TGCGCCAGCAGTATGTTAGCCACCGGGGAGCTGTTTTTT.

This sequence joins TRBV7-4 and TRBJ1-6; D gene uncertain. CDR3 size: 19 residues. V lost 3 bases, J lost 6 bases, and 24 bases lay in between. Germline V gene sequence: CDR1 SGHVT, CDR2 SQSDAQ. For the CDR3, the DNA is TGTGCCAGCAGCTTTCATGGTGTCGTCCCCCATCTATTTAATTCACCCCTCCACTTT. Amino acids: CASSFHGVVPHLFNSPLHF.

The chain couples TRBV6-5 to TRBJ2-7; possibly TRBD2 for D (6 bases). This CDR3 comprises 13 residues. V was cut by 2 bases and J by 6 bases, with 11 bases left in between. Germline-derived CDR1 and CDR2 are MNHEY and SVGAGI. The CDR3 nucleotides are TGTGCCAGCAGTTACCGAACCGGGAGCGAGCAGTACTTC. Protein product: CASSYRTGSEQYF.

The DNA of the CDR3 is TGTGCCAGCAGCCGAGATGTAAACTATGGCTACACCTTC. Translated: CASSRDVNYGYTF. The chain carries TRBV5-4 and TRBJ1-2; D is ambiguous. V shed 4 bases and J shed 2 bases, with 9 bases lying between them. Germline V gene data show CDR1 as SGHNT and CDR2 as YYREEE (reference sequence). This CDR3 region has 13 residues.

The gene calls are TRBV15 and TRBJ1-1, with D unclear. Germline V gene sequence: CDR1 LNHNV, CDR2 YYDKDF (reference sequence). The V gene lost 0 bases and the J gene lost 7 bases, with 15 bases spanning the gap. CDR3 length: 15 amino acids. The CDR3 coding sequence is TGTGCCACCAGCAGAGACAGGACGAGCCAGGTTGAAGCTTTCTTT. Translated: CATSRDRTSQVEAFF.

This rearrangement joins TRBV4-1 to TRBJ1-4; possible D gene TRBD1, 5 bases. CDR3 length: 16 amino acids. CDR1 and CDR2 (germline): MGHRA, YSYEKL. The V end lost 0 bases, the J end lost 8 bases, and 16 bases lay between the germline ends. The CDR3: CASSQDADSLREKLFF. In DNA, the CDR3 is TGCGCCAGCAGCCAAGACGCCGACAGTCTTAGGGAAAAACTGTTTTTT.

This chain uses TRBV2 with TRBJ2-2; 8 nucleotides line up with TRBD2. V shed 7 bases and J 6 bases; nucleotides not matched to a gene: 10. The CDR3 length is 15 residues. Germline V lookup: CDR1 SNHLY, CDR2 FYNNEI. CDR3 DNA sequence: TGTGCCAGCACTTTCATCACTAGCGGATCCGGGGAGCTGTTTTTT. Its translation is CASTFITSGSGELFF.

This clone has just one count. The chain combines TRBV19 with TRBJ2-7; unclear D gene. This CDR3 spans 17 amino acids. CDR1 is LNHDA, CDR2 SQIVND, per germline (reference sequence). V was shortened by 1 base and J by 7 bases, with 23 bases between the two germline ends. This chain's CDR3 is CASSIGLGSSGPVEQYF. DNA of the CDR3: TGTGCCAGTAGTATAGGCCTCGGGTCCTCCGGTCCTGTGGAGCAGTACTTC.